This T cell receptor beta chain appears in the sequencing data of a study of blood T cell repertoires in COVID-19. Study information: Sites in the United States, Italy and Spain provided acute and convalescent COVID-19 samples. The cDNA or gDNA used as material had been derived from T cells, B-cell-depleted T cells, or PBMCs.

Germline V gives CDR1 SGHDT, CDR2 YYEEEE. The CDR3 spans 18 residues. J gave up 0 bases and V 4 bases, and 9 bases lay outside the gene matches. The data were produced by immunoSEQ multiplex PCR, yet TCRdb's version contains in-frame clones alone and is incomplete. The table records 200,000 or so clones, 84% of them present only once. The V gene is TRBV5-6, the J gene TRBJ2-3, with 12 positions matching TRBD2. This sequence was found in a woman in her 70s with active or convalescent COVID-19. Sample: peripheral blood. The CDR3 spells CASSRLAGVRTSTDTQYF. The CDR3 DNA reads as TGTGCCAGCAGCAGACTAGCGGGAGTCAGGACTAGCACAGATACGCAGTATTTT.